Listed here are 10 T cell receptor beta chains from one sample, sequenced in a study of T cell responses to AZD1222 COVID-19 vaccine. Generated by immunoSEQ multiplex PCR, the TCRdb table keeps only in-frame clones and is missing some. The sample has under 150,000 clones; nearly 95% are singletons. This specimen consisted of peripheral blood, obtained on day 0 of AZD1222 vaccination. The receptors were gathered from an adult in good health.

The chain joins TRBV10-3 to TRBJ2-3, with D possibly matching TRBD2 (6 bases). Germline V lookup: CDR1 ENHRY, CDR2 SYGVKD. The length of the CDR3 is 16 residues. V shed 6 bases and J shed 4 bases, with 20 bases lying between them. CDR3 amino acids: CAISLVGERVADTQYF. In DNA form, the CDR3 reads TGTGCCATCAGCCTAGTGGGAGAGCGGGTCGCAGATACGCAGTATTTT.

The CDR3 reads CASSSTAYTGNTIYF. The CDR3 coding sequence is TGTGCCAGCAGTTCTACAGCCTACACTGGAAACACCATATATTTT. This chain joins TRBV7-2 and TRBJ1-3; D unresolved. Germline CDR1 is SGHTA and CDR2 is FQGNSA. Trimming left V 6 bases short and J 2 bases short, with 14 bases between. CDR3 length: 15 residues.

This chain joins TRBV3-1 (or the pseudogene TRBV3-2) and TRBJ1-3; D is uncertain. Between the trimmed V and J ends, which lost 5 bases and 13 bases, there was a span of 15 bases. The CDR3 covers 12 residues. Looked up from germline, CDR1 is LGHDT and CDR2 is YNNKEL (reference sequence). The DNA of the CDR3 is TGTGCCAGCAGCTTCCGGGGTCTCGGGATATATTTT. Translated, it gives CASSFRGLGIYF.

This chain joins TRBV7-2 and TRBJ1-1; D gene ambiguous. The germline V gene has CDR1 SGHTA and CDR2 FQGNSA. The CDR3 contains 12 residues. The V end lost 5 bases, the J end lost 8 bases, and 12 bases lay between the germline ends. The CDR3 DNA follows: TGTGCCAGCAGCCCCGTCCGACCGGAAGCTTTCTTT. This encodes CASSPVRPEAFF.

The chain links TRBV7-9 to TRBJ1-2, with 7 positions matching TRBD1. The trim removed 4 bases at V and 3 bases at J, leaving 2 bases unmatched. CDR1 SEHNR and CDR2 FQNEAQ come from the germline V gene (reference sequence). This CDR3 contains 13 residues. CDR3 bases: TGTGCCAGCAGCTGGGACAGTTACTATGGCTACACCTTC. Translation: CASSWDSYYGYTF.

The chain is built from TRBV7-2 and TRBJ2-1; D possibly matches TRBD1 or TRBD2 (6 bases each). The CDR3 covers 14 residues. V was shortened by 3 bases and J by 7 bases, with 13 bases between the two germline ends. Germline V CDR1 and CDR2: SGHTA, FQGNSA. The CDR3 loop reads CASSFLGGQNEQFF. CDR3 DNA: TGTGCCAGCAGCTTCCTGGGGGGCCAGAATGAGCAGTTCTTC.

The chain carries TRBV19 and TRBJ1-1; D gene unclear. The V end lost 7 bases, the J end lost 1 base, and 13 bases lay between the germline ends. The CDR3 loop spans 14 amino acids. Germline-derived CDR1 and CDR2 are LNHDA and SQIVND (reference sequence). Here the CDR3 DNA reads TGTGCCAGTACCACTGGACCCGGGAACACTGAAGCTTTCTTT. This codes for CASTTGPGNTEAFF.

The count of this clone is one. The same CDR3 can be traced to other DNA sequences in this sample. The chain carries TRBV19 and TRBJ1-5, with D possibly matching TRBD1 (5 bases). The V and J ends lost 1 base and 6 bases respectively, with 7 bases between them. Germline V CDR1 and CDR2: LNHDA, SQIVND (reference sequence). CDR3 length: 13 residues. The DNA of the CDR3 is TGTGCCAGTAGTATAGCTGGGGGTCAGCCCCAGCATTTT. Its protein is CASSIAGGQPQHF.

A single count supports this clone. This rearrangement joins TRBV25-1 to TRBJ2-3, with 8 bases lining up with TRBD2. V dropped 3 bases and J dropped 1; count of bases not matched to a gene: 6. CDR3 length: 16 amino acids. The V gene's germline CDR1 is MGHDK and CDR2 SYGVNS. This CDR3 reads CASSDSSGGRTDTQYF. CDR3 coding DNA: TGTGCCAGCAGTGATTCCAGCGGGGGCCGCACAGATACGCAGTATTTT.

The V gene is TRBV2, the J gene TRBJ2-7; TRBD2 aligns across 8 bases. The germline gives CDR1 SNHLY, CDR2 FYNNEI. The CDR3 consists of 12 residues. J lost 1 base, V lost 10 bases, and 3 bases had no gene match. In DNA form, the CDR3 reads TGTGCCACCGGACTAGCTTCCTACGAGCAGTACTTC. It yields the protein CATGLASYEQYF. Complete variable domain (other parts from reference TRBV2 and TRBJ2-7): EPEVTQTPSHQVTQMGQEVILRCVPISNHLYFYWYRQILGQKVEFLVSFYNNEISEKSEIFDDQFSVERPDGSNFTLKIRSTKLEDSAMYFCATGLASYEQYFGPGTRLTVT.